The rows below give T cell receptor beta chains drawn from one sample of a study of vaccination and CD4 T cells after COVID-19. Antigens for these TCRs are unknown. TCRdb re-called the PCR reads through MiXCR, storing one row per CDR3 protein. Of some 11,000 distinct CDR3 sequences listed, approximately 61% are singletons. The starting material was CD4+ T cells from blood, cultured in vitro, obtained before SARS-CoV-2 vaccination. The receptors shown here come from a human donor who had recovered from COVID-19. CDR3s include the opening cysteine and the closing phenylalanine or tryptophan. D genes are given only for firm matches. A clone size is listed for some rows: how often the clone was seen (once, few, many), or a class if it is expanded.

v_call	d_call	cdr3_length	j_call	clone_size	cdr3_aa	cdr3_nt
TRBV15	NA	13	TRBJ2-5	few	CATSRDLGKTQYF	TGTGCCACCAGCAGAGATTTAGGCAAGACCCAGTACTTC
TRBV7-9	TRBD1	17	TRBJ2-5	NA	CASSLRTGGASAETQYF	TGTGCCAGCAGCCTAAGAACAGGGGGCGCATCCGCGGAGACCCAGTACTTC
TRBV7-3	NA	15	TRBJ2-5	few	CASSLTWGFGETQYF	TGTGCCAGCAGCTTAACATGGGGGTTCGGAGAGACCCAGTACTTC
TRBV9	TRBD2	19	TRBJ2-1	NA	CASSAAPGLRETPYNEQFF	TGTGCCAGCAGCGCAGCTCCGGGACTAAGGGAGACTCCCTACAATGAGCAGTTCTTC
TRBV4-3	TRBD1	16	TRBJ2-3	NA	CASSLNHRGQADTQYF	TGCGCCAGCAGCCTCAATCACAGGGGGCAGGCAGATACGCAGTATTTT
TRBV20-1	TRBD1	14	TRBJ1-3	once	CSARRQGGGNTIYF	TGCAGTGCTAGAAGACAGGGTGGTGGAAACACCATATATTTT
TRBV6-1	NA	13	TRBJ1-1	NA	CASRWGANTEAFF	TGTGCCAGCAGGTGGGGTGCCAACACTGAAGCTTTCTTT
TRBV7-8	TRBD1	16	TRBJ2-2	NA	CASSLGAGGNTGELFF	TGTGCCAGCAGCCTAGGGGCAGGGGGGAACACCGGGGAGCTGTTTTTT
TRBV12-3/TRBV12-4	NA	16	TRBJ1-2	NA	CASSSMIGTPFYGYTF	TGTGCCAGCAGTTCAATGATCGGGACACCGTTCTATGGCTACACCTTC
TRBV27	TRBD2	14	TRBJ2-1	NA	CATRTSGRAYEQFF	TGTGCCACCCGGACTAGCGGGAGGGCCTATGAGCAGTTCTTC
TRBV7-2	NA	13	TRBJ2-4	NA	CASMRDPVNIQYF	TGTGCCAGCATGCGGGATCCGGTAAACATTCAGTACTTC
TRBV2	TRBD1	14	TRBJ1-1	NA	CASSGTGKPLEAFF	TGTGCCAGCAGCGGGACAGGGAAACCTCTTGAAGCTTTCTTT
TRBV7-9	TRBD1	14	TRBJ1-2	NA	CASSLITGGGGYTF	TGTGCCAGCAGCTTAATAACAGGGGGAGGTGGCTACACCTTC
TRBV27	TRBD2	15	TRBJ2-5	NA	CASSFLAGGRETQYF	TGTGCCAGCAGTTTCCTAGCGGGAGGACGAGAGACCCAGTACTTC
TRBV20-1	NA	15	TRBJ1-1	NA	CSARDGAGLNTEAFF	TGCAGTGCTAGAGATGGGGCAGGCTTGAACACTGAAGCTTTCTTT
TRBV20-1	NA	17	TRBJ2-3	NA	CSARDLLYPRYTDTQYF	TGCAGTGCTAGAGATCTGCTCTATCCGCGTTACACAGATACGCAGTATTTT
TRBV20-1	TRBD1	16	TRBJ1-6	NA	CSARDLTGGVNSPLHF	TGCAGTGCTAGAGATCTAACAGGGGGCGTAAATTCACCCCTCCACTTT
TRBV7-2	TRBD2	18	TRBJ2-5	NA	CASSLQSRGAVSQETQYF	TGTGCCAGCAGCTTACAGTCGCGGGGGGCCGTCTCACAAGAGACCCAGTACTTC
TRBV19	TRBD1	17	TRBJ1-2	NA	CASSIGFQGARNYGYTF	TGTGCCAGTAGTATAGGTTTCCAGGGGGCGCGGAACTATGGCTACACCTTC
TRBV15	TRBD1	14	TRBJ1-1	NA	CATSTRTTGVGAFF	TGTGCCACCAGCACCCGGACAACAGGGGTTGGCGCTTTCTTT
TRBV10-3	NA	13	TRBJ2-7	few	CAISERAPYEQYF	TGTGCCATCAGTGAGAGGGCTCCCTACGAGCAGTACTTC
TRBV19	NA	11	TRBJ2-1	NA	CASSIYNEQFF	TGTGCCAGTAGTATTTACAATGAGCAGTTCTTC
TRBV29-1	TRBD2	14	TRBJ2-5	few	CSVGLAGAGETQYF	TGCAGCGTGGGACTAGCGGGAGCGGGAGAGACCCAGTACTTC
TRBV20-1	TRBD1	16	TRBJ1-2	NA	CSARDRGGQGHYGYTF	TGCAGTGCTAGAGATCGGGGGGGACAGGGGCACTATGGCTACACCTTC
TRBV11-2	TRBD1	14	TRBJ1-5	NA	CASSIGQGHQPQHF	TGTGCCAGCAGCATAGGACAGGGGCATCAGCCCCAGCATTTT
TRBV19	TRBD1	17	TRBJ1-5	NA	CASLPGTGVNGGQPQHF	TGTGCCAGTCTCCCAGGGACAGGCGTTAATGGCGGTCAGCCCCAGCATTTT
TRBV20-1	NA	12	TRBJ1-5	NA	CSATQGDQPQHF	TGCAGTGCTACTCAGGGAGATCAGCCCCAGCATTTT
TRBV7-2	NA	14	TRBJ2-3	NA	CASSPQGSTDTQYF	TGTGCCAGCAGTCCTCAGGGAAGCACAGATACGCAGTATTTT
TRBV5-1	NA	14	TRBJ1-6	NA	CASSLAEGRAPLHF	TGCGCCAGCAGCTTGGCCGAGGGGAGAGCACCCCTCCACTTT
TRBV20-1	TRBD2	18	TRBJ2-3	NA	CSANQGWGREGITDTQYF	TGCAGTGCTAACCAAGGCTGGGGGAGGGAGGGAATAACAGATACGCAGTATTTT
TRBV10-1	TRBD1	15	TRBJ2-3	few	CASSGTGQGTDTQYF	TGCGCCAGCAGCGGGACCGGACAGGGCACAGATACGCAGTATTTT
TRBV27	NA	17	TRBJ2-7	once	CASSFQVRAGQTYEQYF	TGTGCCAGCAGTTTCCAAGTGCGGGCAGGGCAAACCTACGAGCAGTACTTC
TRBV27	NA	12	TRBJ2-1	NA	CASISRGDEQFF	TGTGCCAGCATTTCCCGTGGCGATGAGCAGTTCTTC
TRBV7-2	NA	15	TRBJ2-3	NA	CASSLRGTNTDTQYF	TGTGCCAGCAGCTTAAGGGGGACCAACACAGATACGCAGTATTTT
TRBV12-3/TRBV12-4	NA	14	TRBJ1-2	NA	CASSTWRTNYGYTF	TGTGCCAGCAGTACCTGGAGGACTAACTATGGCTACACCTTC
TRBV10-1	NA	15	TRBJ2-3	NA	CASSEAGASTDTQYF	TGCGCCAGCAGTGAGGCTGGGGCTAGCACAGATACGCAGTATTTT
TRBV6-1	NA	12	TRBJ1-1	NA	CASRALNTEAFF	TGTGCCAGCAGGGCTTTGAACACTGAAGCTTTCTTT
TRBV6-1	TRBD1	14	TRBJ1-2	few	CASSRQGQTYGYTF	TGTGCCAGCAGCAGACAGGGCCAGACCTATGGCTACACCTTC
TRBV20-1	TRBD2	15	TRBJ2-1	NA	CGARDRLAGVREQFF	TGCGGTGCTAGAGATCGTCTAGCGGGGGTGCGTGAGCAGTTCTTC
TRBV6-1	TRBD2	17	TRBJ2-5	few	CASTIPWGGGAPETQYF	TGTGCCAGCACAATTCCCTGGGGCGGGGGGGCTCCAGAGACCCAGTACTTC
TRBV20-1	NA	15	TRBJ2-5	large	CSATLGAKNGETQYF	TGCAGTGCTACCCTGGGAGCTAAGAACGGAGAGACCCAGTACTTC
TRBV6-1	NA	12	TRBJ1-2	NA	CAGRGGSFGYTF	TGTGCCGGTCGGGGGGGCTCCTTTGGCTACACCTTC
TRBV12-3/TRBV12-4	NA	12	TRBJ2-3	NA	CASGGMRDTQYF	TGTGCCAGCGGGGGGATGCGAGATACGCAGTATTTT
TRBV27	NA	14	TRBJ2-7	NA	CASSLAQAPREQYF	NA
TRBV7-2	NA	17	TRBJ2-4	NA	CASSLEPGEGAKNIQYF	TGTGCCAGCAGCCTCGAACCGGGAGAAGGAGCCAAAAACATTCAGTACTTC